This entry lists 5 T cell receptor beta chains sequenced from one sample in a study of siplizumab effects on memory and regulatory T cells. Sequenced by immunoSEQ multiplex PCR; TCRdb stores in-frame clones only, minus some. The top ten hold 1% to 1.5% of the sample, which has around 97,000 clones, roughly 94% seen once. Sample: non-Treg CD4+ T cells sorted from blood. The receptor source for this set is a human donor in good health.

The J gene is TRBJ1-2, the V gene TRBV9, with D uncertain. The CDR3 runs 13 residues. V was clipped by 3 bases and J by 4 bases, with 10 bases between them. Germline loops: CDR1 SGDLS, CDR2 YYNGEE. The CDR3 reads CASSAQDIYGYTF. CDR3 DNA sequence: TGTGCCAGCAGCGCCCAGGATATCTATGGCTACACCTTC. The entire variable domain, with the rest obtained from reference TRBV9 and TRBJ1-2, is as follows: DSGVTQTPKHLITATGQRVTLRCSPRSGDLSVYWYQQSLDQGLQFLIQYYNGEERAKGNILERFSAQQFPDLHSELNLSSLELGDSALYFCASSAQDIYGYTFGSGTRLTVV.

This chain connects TRBV28 to TRBJ1-2; a possible D gene is TRBD1 (5 bases). Germline V CDR1 and CDR2: MDHEN, SYDVKM. The ends were cut back, 3 bases at V and 8 bases at J, with 19 bases in the middle. This CDR3 comprises 15 residues. CDR3 amino acids: CASSFGGGRRSGYTF. As DNA, the CDR3 is TGTGCCAGCAGTTTTGGGGGAGGGCGGCGAAGCGGCTACACCTTC.

This sequence joins TRBV14 and TRBJ2-7; D is undetermined. This CDR3 region has 12 residues. V lost 3 bases and J 2 bases, leaving 5 bases between the germline ends. CDR1 is SGHDN and CDR2 is FVKESK in the germline V gene. Here the CDR3 DNA reads TGTGCCAGCAGCCATTCCACCTACGAGCAGTACTTC. It specifies CASSHSTYEQYF.

V and J are TRBV28 and TRBJ1-4; weak D call: TRBD1 (5 bases). With 5 bases removed from V and 4 bases from J, the gap between germline ends came to 17 bases. Germline V gene sequence: CDR1 MDHEN, CDR2 SYDVKM. This CDR3 comprises 16 residues. CDR3 in amino acids: CASSPPIGGDNEKLFF. CDR3 nucleotides: TGTGCCAGCAGTCCTCCCATTGGGGGGGATAATGAAAAACTGTTTTTT.

This sequence joins TRBV27 and TRBJ2-1; 7 bases are a match to TRBD2. The V gene's germline CDR1 is MNHEY and CDR2 SMNVEV (reference sequence). This CDR3 has 14 amino acids. V dropped 5 bases and J dropped 1; count of bases not matched to a gene: 2. The CDR3 nucleotides are TGTGCCAGCAGTAGGGAGGGTTCCTACAATGAGCAGTTCTTC. Protein product: CASSREGSYNEQFF.